Each of the 2 T cell receptor beta chains below was sequenced from the same sample in a study of cytomegalovirus exposure and HLA in healthy donors. 60 Vbeta and 13 Jbeta primers were used in PCR. Measured with immunoSEQ multiplex PCR; TCRdb has only the in-frame clones, and not every one. The profile shows around 110,000 clones, 70% to 85% of them singletons. Sequenced sample: PBMCs. The receptor set was obtained from a male donor in good health and CMV-seronegative.

This clone has a single count. The chain employs TRBV9 and TRBJ2-3, with 10 bases that match TRBD1. Germline V gene lookup returns CDR1 SGDLS and CDR2 YYNGEE. V lost 4 bases to trimming and J lost 1 base; unmatched junction nucleotides: 3. The CDR3 extends over 15 amino acids. In DNA, the CDR3 is TGTGCCAGCAGCCCCGGGACAGGGGGCACAGATACGCAGTATTTT. Residues: CASSPGTGGTDTQYF.

The CDR3 region is CASPGLANYGYTF. CDR3 DNA sequence: TGTGCCAGCCCAGGCTTAGCTAACTATGGCTACACCTTC. This chain connects TRBV2 to TRBJ1-2, with D hard to call. The CDR3 is 13 amino acids. From germline, CDR1 is SNHLY and CDR2 FYNNEI. The germline V and J ends were trimmed by 8 bases and 0 bases, with 10 bases remaining between them.